This T cell receptor beta chain was sequenced for a study of blood T cell repertoires in COVID-19. Study-wide background: Samples of COVID-19 (acute and convalescent) were obtained from the United States, Italy and Spain. Nucleic acid was either cDNA or gDNA, and it came from T cells, B-cell-depleted T cells, or PBMCs.

Authors' methods: Cell counts per sample came from amplifying reference gene primers. Clones were sequenced by immunoSEQ multiplex PCR, and TCRdb holds only the in-frame ones, with some missing. The DNA was the basis for D and trimming; V, J and clone size are from that table. The repertoire holds 270,000 or so clones, with around nine tenths as singletons. The germline CDR1 and CDR2 sequences are LNHDA and SQIVND (reference sequence). The V and J ends lost 3 bases and 6 bases respectively, with 12 bases between them. This CDR3 region has 13 residues. Sequenced input: peripheral blood. This chain connects TRBV19 to TRBJ2-7, with D maybe TRBD1 (6 bases). The sequence was obtained from a man aged 35 to 55 with active or convalescent COVID-19. The CDR3 nucleotides read TGTGCCAGTAGTATCTACCAGGGGATCGAGCAGTACTTC. This gives the protein CASSIYQGIEQYF.